Each of the 5 T cell receptor beta chains below was sequenced from the same sample in a study of shared clonotypes between healthy human individuals. The repertoire was sequenced with immunoSEQ multiplex PCR; TCRdb's copy has only in-frame clones and lacks some. The repertoire holds some 1,400,000 clones, with roughly 96% as singletons. The specimen sequenced was naive CD4+ T cells sorted from blood. As to subset: CD45RA+ positively selected. The origin of the receptors is a man aged 30 to 39 in good health.

The rearrangement links TRBV7-9 to TRBJ2-2; D unclear. V was cut by 1 base and J by 4 bases, with 7 bases left in between. CDR1 and CDR2 (germline): SEHNR, FQNEAQ (reference sequence). CDR3 length: 14 residues. For the CDR3, the DNA is TGTGCCAGCAGCTTAGTGTTGGGCACCGGGGAGCTGTTTTTT. Its translation is CASSLVLGTGELFF.

The chain couples TRBV30 to TRBJ2-7, with D tentatively TRBD1 (5 bases). Germline V gene sequence: CDR1 GTSNPN, CDR2 SVGIG (reference sequence). This CDR3 comprises 12 residues. Trimming cost V 0 bases and J 3 bases, with 6 bases left between them. CDR3 nucleotides: TGTGCCTGGAGTGTCAGGGTCTACGAGCAGTACTTC. It specifies CAWSVRVYEQYF.

The V and J genes are TRBV18 and TRBJ2-5; D is uncertain. The CDR3 has 12 amino acids. From germline, CDR1 is KGHSH and CDR2 LQKENI. With 0 bases removed from V and 5 bases from J, the gap between germline ends came to 4 bases. CDR3 coding DNA: TGTGCCAGCTCACCACCGGATGAGACCCAGTACTTC. This codes for CASSPPDETQYF.

V gene TRBV2 combines with J gene TRBJ2-1; 10 positions match TRBD1. CDR3 size: 15 residues. Looked up from germline, CDR1 is SNHLY and CDR2 is FYNNEI. V shed 6 bases, J shed 6 bases, and the junction held 8 bases outside the gene matches. The CDR3 reads CASSFDRGQGNEQFF. Here the CDR3 DNA reads TGTGCCAGCAGCTTCGACAGGGGGCAGGGCAATGAGCAGTTCTTC.

The chain has TRBV7-8 and TRBJ2-7; 11 positions agree with TRBD1. The CDR3 loop spans 14 amino acids. V dropped 5 bases and J dropped 6; count of bases not matched to a gene: 6. Germline V CDR1 and CDR2: SGHVS, FQNEAQ. CDR3 sequence reads: CASSTDRGLVEQYF. CDR3 coding DNA: TGTGCCAGCAGCACGGACAGGGGGCTGGTCGAGCAGTACTTC. The complete variable domain, with remaining parts taken from reference TRBV7-8 and TRBJ2-7, reads GAGVSQSPRYKVAKRGQDVALRCDPISGHVSLFWYQQALGQGPEFLTYFQNEAQLDKSGLPSDRFFAERPEGSVSTLKIQRTQQEDSAVYLCASSTDRGLVEQYFGPGTRLTVT.